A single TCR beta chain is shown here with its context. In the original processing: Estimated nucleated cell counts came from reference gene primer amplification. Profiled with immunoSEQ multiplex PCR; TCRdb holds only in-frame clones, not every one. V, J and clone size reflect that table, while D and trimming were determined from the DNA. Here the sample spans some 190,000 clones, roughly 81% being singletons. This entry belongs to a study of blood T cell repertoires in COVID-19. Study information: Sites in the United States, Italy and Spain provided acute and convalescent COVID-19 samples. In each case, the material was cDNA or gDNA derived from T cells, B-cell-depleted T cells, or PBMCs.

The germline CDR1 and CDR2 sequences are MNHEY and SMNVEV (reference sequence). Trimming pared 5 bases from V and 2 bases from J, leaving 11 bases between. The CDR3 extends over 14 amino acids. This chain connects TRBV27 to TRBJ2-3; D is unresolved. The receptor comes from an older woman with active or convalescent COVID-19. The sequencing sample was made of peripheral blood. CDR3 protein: CASSRYRDTDTQYF. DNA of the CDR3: TGTGCCAGCAGTCGATACAGAGACACAGATACGCAGTATTTT.